This paragraph covers one T cell receptor (beta chain) sequence. This record belongs to a study of blood T cell repertoires in COVID-19. Here immunoSEQ multiplex PCR was the method, and the copy in TCRdb shows in-frame clones only, minus some. The repertoire holds 200,000 to 250,000 clones, 85% seen once, with about 9.1% in the top ten. This CDR3 contains 17 residues. CDR1 and CDR2 from the germline V gene are SGHAT and FQNNGV. Unmatched junction bases numbered 11, after V lost 1 base and J lost 4 bases. The chain links TRBV11-2 to TRBJ2-5; TRBD2 matches at 8 bases. This TCR came from a woman aged 45-65 years with acute COVID-19. The sequenced sample was PBMCs or T cells enriched from blood (not recorded which). CDR3 DNA sequence: TGTGCCAGCAGCTTAGGGCGCGGGGGGTGGAATAGAGAGACCCAGTACTTC. Protein sequence: CASSLGRGGWNRETQYF.